This paragraph covers one T cell receptor beta chain sequence. Its antigen remains unknown. The sample belongs to a study of PD-1 blockade in classical Hodgkin lymphoma. Study outcomes and limitations: Newly diagnosed patients were reported to start with lower TCR diversity than healthy donors. Newly diagnosed and completely responding patients shared comparable baseline diversity. Those patients who began receiving nivolumab less than 1 year after ASCT had lower diversity, and they were excluded. Whereas CD4+ TCR diversity had risen significantly by C4D1, CD8+ TCR diversity had not.

Exposure to brentuximab vedotin varied, and each patient had relapsed following autologous stem cell transplantation. Libraries were prepared by immunoSEQ multiplex PCR; TCRdb keeps only in-frame clonotypes and omits some of them. The repertoire holds about 27,000 clones, with under 85% as singletons. Germline assignment: CDR1 MGHDK and CDR2 SYGVNS. The V and J ends lost 3 bases and 6 bases respectively, with 11 bases between them. The CDR3 has 13 amino acids. The material sequenced was peripheral blood mononuclear cells (PBMCs), taken before the second cycle of nivolumab. The sequence was obtained from a human donor with classical Hodgkin lymphoma. J is TRBJ1-2 and V is TRBV25-1; D might be TRBD1 (6 bases). The CDR3 here is CASSDPGAHGYTF. CDR3 DNA: TGTGCCAGCAGTGATCCGGGGGCGCATGGCTACACCTTC.